This T cell receptor beta chain was found in a study of regulatory T cells in long-lasting Graves disease. Study-wide results and caveats: Persistent-disease Graves' patients showed less TCR diversity than new cases.

The V and J ends lost 4 bases and 4 bases respectively, with 19 bases between them. Germline assignment: CDR1 LGHDT and CDR2 YNNKEL (reference sequence). The CDR3 runs to 16 residues. TCR beta libraries were built with iRepertoire HTBI primers and Arm-PCR of CDR3 regions. TCRdb passed the multiplex PCR reads through MiXCR, listing each CDR3 protein once. In the table there are roughly 380,000 distinct CDR3 sequences, approximately 15% of which are singletons. This clonotype was picked up many times. Its antigen is undetermined. The time point here: newly diagnosed GD, antithyroid drugs for less than 3 months. PBMC-extracted RNA yielded the TCR library. Under American Thyroid Association guidelines, Graves' disease was diagnosed. This sample was shared with a second study, whose subject was T cells in Graves' hyperthyroidism and ophthalmopathy. That investigation notes: Exclusion of patients followed from uncontrolled infection, other autoimmune disease, pregnancy or lactation. A set of HTBI primers served as the primers for a first-round RT-PCR of the TCR CDR3.

V is TRBV3-1 and J is TRBJ2-5, with a possible D match to TRBD2 (6 bases). The sequence came from a man aged 35 to 55 with Graves disease. Sequencing was performed on peripheral blood mononuclear cells (PBMCs), taken at new diagnosis, from a patient treated with antithyroid drugs. CDR3 in amino acids: CASSLPPGLSLETQYF. The CDR3 bases are TGTGCCAGCAGCCTCCCCCCTGGACTATCTTTAGAGACCCAGTACTTC.